This record concerns one T cell receptor beta chain sequence. Antigen specificity is unknown. The sample comes from a study of CD8+CD57+ T cells in acquired aplastic anemia. Study overall: Around 3.5 ug was the average amount of DNA from sorted CD4+ and CD8+ cells.

Study-wide results and caveats: Simpson's diversity of CD8+ cells was not significantly different in patients compared with controls.

Sequencing was done on patients that had shown CD8+CD57+ cell expansion by flow cytometry. The enrolled patients all had severe acquired aplastic anemia. Patients were untreated when blood was sampled. J was trimmed by 5 bases and V by 5 bases; bases with no gene match: 2. This CDR3 contains 14 residues. Germline CDR1 is MRHNA and CDR2 is SNTAGT. TCR beta VDJ and CDR3 were profiled, and genomic DNA was the template. TCRdb analysed the reads with MiXCR anew, one entry per CDR3 protein. The sample yields under 200,000 distinct CDR3 sequences, approximately 48% seen once. The V call is TRBV6-4, the J call TRBJ1-6; 8 nucleotides agree with TRBD1. This clonotype originated in a human donor with aplastic anemia. The sample comprised sorted CD4+, CD8+, or CD8+CD57+ T cells (not recorded which) from PBMCs. The CDR3 DNA reads as TGTGCCAGCAGTCAGGGGGCGGATAATTCACCCCTCCACTTT. This encodes CASSQGADNSPLHF.